The 4 T cell receptor beta chains in this list originate from one sample, sequenced in a study of T cell responses to AZD1222 COVID-19 vaccine. Only in-frame clones appear in the TCRdb table, and some are missing; sequencing was by immunoSEQ multiplex PCR. Among around 150,000 clones listed, roughly 85% were seen once. The sequencing used peripheral blood, collected 28 days after the second dose of the MenACWY control vaccine. The receptors come from an adult who received the MenACWY meningococcal vaccine as a control.

J is TRBJ1-2 and V is TRBV5-1, with 7 bases fitting TRBD1. Germline V lookup: CDR1 SGHRS, CDR2 YFSETQ. Trimming removed 0 bases from V and 7 bases from J; junction bases left unmatched: 3. The CDR3 is 13 residues long. In DNA form, the CDR3 reads TGCGCCAGCAGCTTGGAGGGGGCGAGTGGCTACACCTTC. Its protein product is CASSLEGASGYTF.

This chain uses TRBV4-1 with TRBJ2-5, with D unresolved. Germline-derived CDR1 and CDR2 are MGHRA and YSYEKL. Trimming removed 6 bases from V and 0 bases from J, with 14 bases in between. The CDR3 runs 15 residues. In nucleotides, the CDR3 is TGCGCCAGCAGTCGCTTTCTGGGGTACCAAGAGACCCAGTACTTC. Protein: CASSRFLGYQETQYF.

The J gene is TRBJ2-1, the V gene TRBV20-1; 10 bases map to TRBD2. Looked up from germline, CDR1 is DFQATT and CDR2 is SNEGSKA (reference sequence). V lost 3 bases and J lost 11; bases outside the gene matches: 13. This CDR3 has 15 residues. The CDR3 sequence: CSASGRTSGVLKQFF. The CDR3 region has the DNA TGCAGTGCTAGTGGGAGGACTAGCGGAGTTCTGAAGCAGTTCTTC.

CDR3 sequence: CASSALASTGELFF. CDR3 DNA sequence: TGTGCCAGCAGTGCACTAGCCTCCACCGGGGAGCTGTTTTTT. The rearrangement uses TRBV6-6 and TRBJ2-2; possible D gene TRBD2, 6 bases. V lost 5 bases and J 4 bases, leaving 11 bases between the germline ends. This CDR3 spans 14 amino acids. In germline, CDR1 is MNHNY, CDR2 SVGAGI (reference sequence).